This T cell receptor beta chain appears in the sequencing data of a study of T-cell reconstitution after alpha-beta-depleted transplantation in children. Whole-study findings and limits: Among T cells one year after transplant, newly produced cells accounted for most counts and diversity. Several hundred expanded graft clones reportedly supplied alpha-beta T cells about two months after transplant. Elevated TCRbeta diversity at day 60 was traced, in some patients, to surviving recipient T cells and thymic progenitors.

V was trimmed by 3 bases and J by 5 bases, leaving 14 bases between them. There are 15 residues in the CDR3. Germline CDR1 LGHDT, CDR2 YNNKEL (reference sequence). Unique molecular identifiers were used to barcode this TCRbeta library. MiXCR, run by TCRdb on the PCR reads, gives a single entry per CDR3 protein. Of about 180,000 distinct CDR3 sequences listed, 11% were seen once; the top ten hold under 15%. This clonotype was counted ten times or more. Its antigen remains unknown. Sequenced material: PBMCs, taken before TCRalphabeta/CD19-depleted stem cell transplant. The V and J genes are TRBV3-1 and TRBJ2-1; D may be TRBD2 (5 bases). The sequence was obtained from a boy aged 2 to 10 with acute myeloid leukemia, due to receive a stem cell transplant. CDR3 DNA sequence: TGTGCCAGCAGCCACCTCCCGAGCGGTAACAATGAGCAGTTCTTC. Protein product: CASSHLPSGNNEQFF.